Listed below are T cell receptor beta chains from one sample, sequenced in a study of CD8 T cells in ankylosing spondylitis. MiXCR, run by TCRdb on the 5' RACE reads, gives a single entry per CDR3 protein. Of about 540,000 distinct CDR3 sequences listed, about 12% were seen once; the top ten hold under 7.5%. The sample taken for sequencing was blood, either unsorted or a sorted T cell fraction (not recorded which). These receptors were taken from a male donor with ankylosing spondylitis. The CDR3 runs from the conserved cysteine through the conserved F or W. Fields, in order: V gene, clone size, D gene, J gene, CDR3 DNA, CDR3 protein. D genes are given only for firm matches. Clone size appears in some rows only: once, few, many, or a class for an expanded clone.

v_call: TRBV7-9; clone_size: few; d_call: .; j_call: TRBJ1-2; cdr3_nt: TGTGCCAGCAGCTTAGGATTCCGGGACCTGATTTACTATGGCTACACCTTC; cdr3_aa: CASSLGFRDLIYYGYTF
v_call: TRBV12-3/TRBV12-4; clone_size: few; d_call: .; j_call: TRBJ1-6; cdr3_nt: TGTGCCAGCAGTTTTGGGGGTCCCCTCCACTTT; cdr3_aa: CASSFGGPLHF
v_call: TRBV20-1; clone_size: .; d_call: TRBD2; j_call: TRBJ2-3; cdr3_nt: TGCAGTGCTTGGACTAGCGGGAGGACAGATACGCAGTATTTT; cdr3_aa: CSAWTSGRTDTQYF
v_call: TRBV4-1; clone_size: .; d_call: .; j_call: TRBJ2-3; cdr3_nt: TGCGCCAGCAGCCCGGATCGGGGGGATACGCAGTATTTT; cdr3_aa: CASSPDRGDTQYF
v_call: TRBV20-1; clone_size: few; d_call: TRBD1; j_call: TRBJ2-7; cdr3_nt: TGCAGTGCGGCAGAAAACAACAGGGGATCCTACGAGCAGTACTTC; cdr3_aa: CSAAENNRGSYEQYF
v_call: TRBV21-1; clone_size: .; d_call: .; j_call: TRBJ2-1; cdr3_nt: TGTGCCAGCAGGACGGACAGTGTCTACAATGAGCAGTTCTTC; cdr3_aa: CASRTDSVYNEQFF
v_call: TRBV5-1; clone_size: many; d_call: .; j_call: TRBJ2-1; cdr3_nt: TGCGCCAGCAGCTTGTTCCTAGGGGCCTCCTACAATGAGCAGTTCTTC; cdr3_aa: CASSLFLGASYNEQFF
v_call: TRBV7-9; clone_size: many; d_call: TRBD1; j_call: TRBJ1-1; cdr3_nt: TGTGCCAGCAGCTTAAACCCGACAGGGGGGGGGGTCACTGAAGCTTTCTTT; cdr3_aa: CASSLNPTGGGVTEAFF
v_call: TRBV5-6; clone_size: .; d_call: TRBD1; j_call: TRBJ1-1; cdr3_nt: TGTGCCAGCAGCTATAGGACAGGGGCCATGAACACTGAAGCTTTCTTT; cdr3_aa: CASSYRTGAMNTEAFF
v_call: TRBV7-8; clone_size: many; d_call: TRBD2; j_call: TRBJ2-1; cdr3_nt: TGTGCCAGCAGCCAACTTGGGACTAGCGAGACGTTCTTC; cdr3_aa: CASSQLGTSETFF
v_call: TRBV7-8; clone_size: .; d_call: TRBD1; j_call: TRBJ1-2; cdr3_nt: TGTGCCAGCAGCTTACGGGGACAGGAAAACTATGGCTACACCTTC; cdr3_aa: CASSLRGQENYGYTF
v_call: TRBV7-8; clone_size: many; d_call: TRBD2; j_call: TRBJ2-1; cdr3_nt: TGTGCCAGCAGCCACTGGGCGGGAGGGACCTACAATGAGCAGTTCTTC; cdr3_aa: CASSHWAGGTYNEQFF
v_call: TRBV20-1; clone_size: few; d_call: TRBD2; j_call: TRBJ2-5; cdr3_nt: TGCAGTGCCAACGGACTAGCAGGAATGGAGACCCAGTACTTC; cdr3_aa: CSANGLAGMETQYF
v_call: TRBV30; clone_size: .; d_call: .; j_call: TRBJ1-1; cdr3_nt: TGTGCCTGGGGGGGTAACAGGCTAAGGACTGAAGCTTTCTTT; cdr3_aa: CAWGGNRLRTEAFF
v_call: TRBV29-1; clone_size: .; d_call: TRBD1; j_call: TRBJ2-1; cdr3_nt: TGCAGCGTTAGATTTGGGGACAGGGGGCTAGGGGAGCAGTTCTTC; cdr3_aa: CSVRFGDRGLGEQFF
v_call: TRBV12-3/TRBV12-4; clone_size: few; d_call: .; j_call: TRBJ1-1; cdr3_nt: TGTGCCAGCGGGATCGAATTGAACACTGAAGCTTTCTTT; cdr3_aa: CASGIELNTEAFF
v_call: TRBV29-1; clone_size: .; d_call: .; j_call: TRBJ2-1; cdr3_nt: TGCAGCGGAGGCCGCTCCTACAATGAGCAGTTCTTC; cdr3_aa: CSGGRSYNEQFF
v_call: TRBV25-1; clone_size: few; d_call: TRBD2; j_call: TRBJ2-1; cdr3_nt: TGTGCCAGCAGTGGTGTTAGCGGGAGGGGGTCCTACAATGAGCAGTTCTTC; cdr3_aa: CASSGVSGRGSYNEQFF
v_call: TRBV9; clone_size: .; d_call: .; j_call: TRBJ2-5; cdr3_nt: TGTGCCAGCAGCGTAGGGGGGAGCGACCGGACCCAGTACTTC; cdr3_aa: CASSVGGSDRTQYF
v_call: TRBV7-9; clone_size: .; d_call: .; j_call: TRBJ2-1; cdr3_nt: TGTGCCAGCACCGACATCGGGGTCGGTACTGAGCAGTTCTTC; cdr3_aa: CASTDIGVGTEQFF
v_call: TRBV25-1; clone_size: .; d_call: TRBD1; j_call: TRBJ1-5; cdr3_nt: TGTGCCAGCAGTGACAGAGGGACAGGGTCCCAGCCCCAGCATTTT; cdr3_aa: CASSDRGTGSQPQHF
v_call: TRBV20-1; clone_size: .; d_call: TRBD1; j_call: TRBJ1-5; cdr3_nt: TGCAGTGCGGACCCTGGACAGGGAGATCAGCCCCAGCATTTT; cdr3_aa: CSADPGQGDQPQHF
v_call: TRBV12-3/TRBV12-4; clone_size: many; d_call: .; j_call: TRBJ2-1; cdr3_nt: TGTGCCAGCAGTTTACAGGGGTCCTACAATGAGCAGTTCTTC; cdr3_aa: CASSLQGSYNEQFF
v_call: TRBV30; clone_size: few; d_call: .; j_call: TRBJ1-1; cdr3_nt: TGTGCCTGGAGTTCACCCATCCTGAACACTGAAGCTTTCTTT; cdr3_aa: CAWSSPILNTEAFF
v_call: TRBV20-1; clone_size: many; d_call: .; j_call: TRBJ2-1; cdr3_nt: TGCAGTGCTAGAGAAAGAGGGAGCTCCTACAATGAGCAGTTCTTC; cdr3_aa: CSARERGSSYNEQFF
v_call: TRBV15; clone_size: .; d_call: .; j_call: TRBJ2-2; cdr3_nt: TGTGCCACCAGCAGAGATGGAATGACCGGGGAGCTGTTTTTT; cdr3_aa: CATSRDGMTGELFF
v_call: TRBV9; clone_size: few; d_call: .; j_call: TRBJ2-5; cdr3_nt: TGTGCCAGCAGCGTTACTGGAGGGTGGGAGACCCAGTACTTC; cdr3_aa: CASSVTGGWETQYF
v_call: TRBV27; clone_size: once; d_call: .; j_call: TRBJ1-5; cdr3_nt: TGTGCCAGCAGTCGGGAAAAGAGCAATCAGCCCCAGCATTTT; cdr3_aa: CASSREKSNQPQHF
v_call: TRBV5-1; clone_size: many; d_call: TRBD2; j_call: TRBJ2-1; cdr3_nt: TGCGCCAGCAGCTTGGGACTAGCGGGGAGAAATGAGCAGTTCTTC; cdr3_aa: CASSLGLAGRNEQFF
v_call: TRBV20-1; clone_size: .; d_call: .; j_call: TRBJ1-6; cdr3_nt: TGCAGTGCTAGAACCGCAGGGGTTAATTCACCCCTCCACTTT; cdr3_aa: CSARTAGVNSPLHF
v_call: TRBV9; clone_size: .; d_call: .; j_call: TRBJ2-1; cdr3_nt: TGTGCCAGCAGCTCCCCCAGGGCTTACCATGAGCAGTTCTTC; cdr3_aa: CASSSPRAYHEQFF
v_call: TRBV10-3; clone_size: many; d_call: TRBD2; j_call: TRBJ2-1; cdr3_nt: TGTGCCATCAGTGGGGGGGGAAATGAGCAGTTCTTC; cdr3_aa: CAISGGGNEQFF
v_call: TRBV12-3/TRBV12-4; clone_size: few; d_call: .; j_call: TRBJ2-7; cdr3_nt: TGTGCCAGCAGTATTGGGACATGGGCCGAGCAGTACTTC; cdr3_aa: CASSIGTWAEQYF
v_call: TRBV19; clone_size: .; d_call: TRBD1; j_call: TRBJ2-3; cdr3_nt: TGTGCCAGTACCCCCCGGACAGGGGGGGCAGATACGCAGTATTTT; cdr3_aa: CASTPRTGGADTQYF
v_call: TRBV12-3/TRBV12-4; clone_size: many; d_call: .; j_call: TRBJ2-1; cdr3_nt: TGTGCCAGCAGCCGGGGACGGGGATACAATGAGCAGTTCTTC; cdr3_aa: CASSRGRGYNEQFF
v_call: TRBV4-2; clone_size: few; d_call: .; j_call: TRBJ2-7; cdr3_nt: TGTGCCAGCAGCCAAGGCGGGATCGACGAGCAGTACTTC; cdr3_aa: CASSQGGIDEQYF
v_call: TRBV5-1; clone_size: .; d_call: TRBD1; j_call: TRBJ1-2; cdr3_nt: TGCGCCAGCAGTGAAAGGACAGGGGACGGTTGGGATGGCTACACCTTC; cdr3_aa: CASSERTGDGWDGYTF
v_call: TRBV6-2/TRBV6-3; clone_size: .; d_call: .; j_call: TRBJ1-5; cdr3_nt: TGTGCCAGCAACCAGACCCCGCTGCAGCCCCAGCATTTT; cdr3_aa: CASNQTPLQPQHF
v_call: TRBV2; clone_size: many; d_call: TRBD1; j_call: TRBJ2-1; cdr3_nt: TGTGCCAGGGTTAAATATTCCGGGACAGGGGGCTGGAATGAGCAGTTCTTC; cdr3_aa: CARVKYSGTGGWNEQFF
v_call: TRBV4-1; clone_size: few; d_call: .; j_call: TRBJ1-5; cdr3_nt: TGCGCCAGCAGCCAAACCGACCGCAATCAGCCCCAGCATTTT; cdr3_aa: CASSQTDRNQPQHF
v_call: TRBV20-1; clone_size: many; d_call: TRBD2; j_call: TRBJ2-5; cdr3_nt: TGCAGTGCTAGCACGGGACTAGCGGAAGAGACCCAGTACTTC; cdr3_aa: CSASTGLAEETQYF
v_call: TRBV20-1; clone_size: few; d_call: TRBD2; j_call: TRBJ2-1; cdr3_nt: TGCAGTGCTAGGGGGCTAGCGGGAGGGCCGGGGGAGCAGTTCTTC; cdr3_aa: CSARGLAGGPGEQFF
v_call: TRBV3-1; clone_size: .; d_call: .; j_call: TRBJ2-3; cdr3_nt: TGTGCCAGCAGCCAAGAGAGGGGTACGCAGTATTTT; cdr3_aa: CASSQERGTQYF
v_call: TRBV9; clone_size: .; d_call: TRBD2; j_call: TRBJ2-1; cdr3_nt: TGTGCCAGCACCCGACTAGCAAACGTGCGTGAGCAGTTCTTC; cdr3_aa: CASTRLANVREQFF
v_call: TRBV7-9; clone_size: .; d_call: .; j_call: TRBJ2-1; cdr3_nt: TGTGCCAGCAGCGCCGTGGATGAGCAGTTCTTC; cdr3_aa: CASSAVDEQFF
v_call: TRBV10-3; clone_size: few; d_call: TRBD1; j_call: TRBJ2-7; cdr3_nt: TGTGCCATCAGTTACCCTCCGGGACAGGGGACCTACGAGCAGTACTTC; cdr3_aa: CAISYPPGQGTYEQYF
v_call: TRBV15; clone_size: few; d_call: TRBD2; j_call: TRBJ2-5; cdr3_nt: TGTGCCACCAGCAGAGGAAGATCTAGCGGGAGAAACCAAGAGACCCAGTACTTC; cdr3_aa: CATSRGRSSGRNQETQYF
v_call: TRBV2; clone_size: .; d_call: .; j_call: TRBJ2-5; cdr3_nt: TGTGCCAGCAACACCGGGGGGACAAAAGAGACCCAGTACTTC; cdr3_aa: CASNTGGTKETQYF
v_call: TRBV12-3/TRBV12-4; clone_size: few; d_call: .; j_call: TRBJ1-5; cdr3_nt: TGTGCCAGCAGCACGGGCTTTTATAGCAATCAGCCCCAGCATTTT; cdr3_aa: CASSTGFYSNQPQHF
v_call: TRBV28; clone_size: few; d_call: TRBD1; j_call: TRBJ1-5; cdr3_nt: TGTGCCAGCAGTACCCGATCGGGACAGCCCAATCAGCCCCAGCATTTT; cdr3_aa: CASSTRSGQPNQPQHF
v_call: TRBV7-2; clone_size: many; d_call: .; j_call: TRBJ1-1; cdr3_nt: TGTGCCAGCAGACGACAGAACACTGAAGCTTTCTTT; cdr3_aa: CASRRQNTEAFF
v_call: TRBV7-9; clone_size: .; d_call: TRBD2; j_call: TRBJ2-2; cdr3_nt: TGTGCCAGCAGCTCTGGACTAGCGGGAGGGAACACCGGGGAGCTGTTTTTT; cdr3_aa: CASSSGLAGGNTGELFF
v_call: TRBV5-1; clone_size: few; d_call: TRBD2; j_call: TRBJ2-3; cdr3_nt: TGCGCCAGCAGCTTTGTAGCGGGAGGTCAAGATACGCAGTATTTT; cdr3_aa: CASSFVAGGQDTQYF
v_call: TRBV5-6; clone_size: .; d_call: .; j_call: TRBJ1-6; cdr3_nt: TGTGCCAGCAGTAGACGGGACTCCTATAATTCACCCCTCCACTTT; cdr3_aa: CASSRRDSYNSPLHF